This T cell receptor (beta chain) was obtained from a study of patients and donors after allogeneic stem cell transplantation. The V end lost 1 base, the J end lost 0 bases, and 6 bases lay between the germline ends. CDR3 length: 14 residues. Looked up from germline, CDR1 is MGHRA and CDR2 is YSYEKL. This clonotype was counted only a few times. TCRdb ran MiXCR on the RT-PCR reads and lists one entry per CDR3 protein. This table has about a million distinct CDR3 sequences, about a sixth appearing once. The TCR sequence derives from a human donor who was either an allogeneic HSCT recipient or a stem cell or donor lymphocyte infusion donor (not recorded which). It is not recorded whose cells these are; they may come from a transplant donor. The chain carries TRBV4-1 and TRBJ1-1; D call uncertain. Sequencing input: blood, either unsorted or a sorted T cell fraction (not recorded which). The CDR3 DNA reads TGCGCCAGCAGCCAAGGTGGGGTGAACACTGAAGCTTTCTTT. It codes for CASSQGGVNTEAFF.